In this sample, the clone carrying this T cell receptor (beta chain) turned up many times. The data stem from a study of human T cells and chemical hapten exposure. Trimming shortened V by 2 bases and J by 2 bases, and 7 bases separated the two germline ends. The CDR3 has 13 residues. Sample time point: patch test 1, 2 weeks after DPC sensitization. Treatment meaning: therapeutic diphenylcyclopropenone sensitization with weekly scalp DPC. Attachment of unique molecular identifiers to individual cDNA molecules was performed in the library. Each CDR3 protein gets one entry after TCRdb re-called the RACE reads with MiXCR. The sample yields 370,000 or so distinct CDR3 sequences, 4% to 5.5% seen once.

J is TRBJ2-7 and V is TRBV12-3 or TRBV12-4; D gene ambiguous. The input for sequencing was whole blood, taken in connection with sensitization to the hapten diphenylcyclopropenone (DPC). The source is a woman in her forties or fifties with alopecia areata. Some clones in this sample may be carry-over from other donors' samples. The chain's CDR3 is CASSLLDAYEQYF. In DNA form, the CDR3 reads TGTGCCAGCAGTTTATTAGATGCCTACGAGCAGTACTTC.